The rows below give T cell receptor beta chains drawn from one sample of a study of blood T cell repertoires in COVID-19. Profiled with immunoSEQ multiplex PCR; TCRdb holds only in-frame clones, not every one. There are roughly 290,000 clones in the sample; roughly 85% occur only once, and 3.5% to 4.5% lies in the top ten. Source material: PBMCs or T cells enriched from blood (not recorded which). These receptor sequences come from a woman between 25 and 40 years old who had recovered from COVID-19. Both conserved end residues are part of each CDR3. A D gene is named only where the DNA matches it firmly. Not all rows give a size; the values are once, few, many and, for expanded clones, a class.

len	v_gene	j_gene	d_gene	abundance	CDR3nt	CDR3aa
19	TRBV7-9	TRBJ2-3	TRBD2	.	TGTGCCAGCAGCCGGACTAGCGGGAGGAGGGTAGGCGCCACAGATACGCAGTATTTT	CASSRTSGRRVGATDTQYF
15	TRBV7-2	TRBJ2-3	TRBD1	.	TGTGCCAGCAGTCGTGGACAGGGAAGATTTGGAACGCAGTATTTT	CASSRGQGRFGTQYF
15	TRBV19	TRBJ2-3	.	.	TGTGCCAGTAGTATAGGCAGCGGGAGCACAGATACGCAGTATTTT	CASSIGSGSTDTQYF
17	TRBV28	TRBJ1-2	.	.	TGTGCCAGCAGTTTAGGCCTGTCCGGGGGGCGGAACTATGGCTACACCTTC	CASSLGLSGGRNYGYTF
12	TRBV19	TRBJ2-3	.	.	TGTGCCAGTAGTATTAGTCTAGATACGCAGTATTTT	CASSISLDTQYF
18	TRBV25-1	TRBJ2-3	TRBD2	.	TGTGCCAGCAGTGAATTACCGTCAAGGCGGGAGGGCAGAGATACGCAGTATTTT	CASSELPSRREGRDTQYF
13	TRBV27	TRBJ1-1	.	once	TGTGCCAGCAGTCGAGGATTGAACACTGAAGCTTTCTTT	CASSRGLNTEAFF
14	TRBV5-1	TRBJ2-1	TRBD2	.	TGCGCCAGCTCAAGGACTAGCGGGAGCAATGAGCAGTTCTTC	CASSRTSGSNEQFF
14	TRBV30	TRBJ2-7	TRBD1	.	TGTGCCTGGAGTAGGACAGGGGGCGGGGACGAGCAGTACTTC	CAWSRTGGGDEQYF
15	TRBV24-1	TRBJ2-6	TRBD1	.	TGTGCCACCAGTGGGACAGGGAGAGGGGCCAACGTCCTGACTTTC	CATSGTGRGANVLTF
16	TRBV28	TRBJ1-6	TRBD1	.	TGTGCCAGCAGTTTATCGTGGACAGGACTTAATTCACCCCTCCACTTT	CASSLSWTGLNSPLHF
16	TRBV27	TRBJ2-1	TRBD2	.	TGTGCCAGCAGTCCCGAAAGACTAGCGGGAGGCCATGAGCAGTTCTTC	CASSPERLAGGHEQFF
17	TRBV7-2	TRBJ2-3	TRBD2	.	TGTGCCAGCAGCTTAACCTCGACTAGCGTTGGGATCGATACGCAGTATTTT	CASSLTSTSVGIDTQYF
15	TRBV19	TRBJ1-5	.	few	TGTGCCAGTAGTACCACAGGGTTTAGCAATCAGCCCCAGCATTTT	CASSTTGFSNQPQHF
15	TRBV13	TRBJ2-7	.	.	TGTGCCAGCAGCCAGATAGACTCCCGTGCCTACGAGCAGTACTTC	CASSQIDSRAYEQYF
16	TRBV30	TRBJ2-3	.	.	TGTGCCTGGAGTCCGGGAGTGTACGATAGCACAGATACGCAGTATTTT	CAWSPGVYDSTDTQYF
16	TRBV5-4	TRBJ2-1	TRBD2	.	TGTGCCAGCAGCTTGGATTCTAGCGGAGTATACAATGAGCAGTTCTTC	CASSLDSSGVYNEQFF
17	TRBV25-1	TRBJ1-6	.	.	TGTGCCAGCACCGGAAGCAATCCGGGAGCCGACTTCTCACCCCTCCACTTT	CASTGSNPGADFSPLHF
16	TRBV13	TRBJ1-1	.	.	TGTGCCAGCACCGCGAGACCCGAGGGGGTGAACACTGAAGCTTTCTTT	CASTARPEGVNTEAFF
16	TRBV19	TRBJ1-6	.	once	TGTGCCAGTCTGGACAGATTAAGCTCCTATAATTCACCCCTCCACTTT	CASLDRLSSYNSPLHF
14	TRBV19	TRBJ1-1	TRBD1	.	TGTGCCAGTAGTCTAACAGGGGGCTTTTCTGAAGCTTTCTTT	CASSLTGGFSEAFF
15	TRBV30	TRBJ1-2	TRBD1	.	TGTGCCTGGAGTAAAAACAGGGGGCCGAACTATGGCTACACCTTC	CAWSKNRGPNYGYTF
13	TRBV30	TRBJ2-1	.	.	TGTGCGGCACCTAGCAACTCCTACAATGAGCAGTTCTTC	CAAPSNSYNEQFF
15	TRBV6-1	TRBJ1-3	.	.	TGTGCCAGCAGTGAAGCAGGGACTTTCGCGAACACCATATATTTT	CASSEAGTFANTIYF
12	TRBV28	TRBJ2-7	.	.	TGTGCCAGCAGTTTCCTAGGCTACGAGCAGTACTTC	CASSFLGYEQYF
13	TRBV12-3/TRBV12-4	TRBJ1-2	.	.	TGTGCCAGCAGTTTAGGACTAACCTATGGCTACACCTTC	CASSLGLTYGYTF
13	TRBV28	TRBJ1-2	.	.	TGTGCCAGCAGTTTCTCGACAGATTATGGCTACACCTTC	CASSFSTDYGYTF
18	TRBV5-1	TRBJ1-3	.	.	TGCGCCAGCAGCCAATACGGGGGGTCCGCATCCTCTGGAAACACCATATATTTT	CASSQYGGSASSGNTIYF
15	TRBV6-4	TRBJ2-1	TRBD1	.	TGTGCCAGCGGCCAACAGGGGGCCTCCTACAATGAGCAGTTCTTC	CASGQQGASYNEQFF
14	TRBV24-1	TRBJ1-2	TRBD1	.	TGTGCCACCAGTGACCCAGACAGGGGCTATGGCTACACCTTC	CATSDPDRGYGYTF
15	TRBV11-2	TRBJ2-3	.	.	TGTGCCAGCAGCGAGCTCCAGGGGGGAAGAGATACGCAGTATTTT	CASSELQGGRDTQYF
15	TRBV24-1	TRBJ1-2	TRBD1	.	TGTGCCACCAGTGACCCTAGGACAGGGCGGTATGGCTACACCTTC	CATSDPRTGRYGYTF
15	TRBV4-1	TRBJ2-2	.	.	TGCGCCAGCAGCCAAGAGCTCTCCGGCACCGGGGAGCTGTTTTTT	CASSQELSGTGELFF
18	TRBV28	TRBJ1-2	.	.	TGTGCCAGCAGTTCCCCATTTAAACTTACCGACTTCGGCTATGGCTACACCTTC	CASSSPFKLTDFGYGYTF
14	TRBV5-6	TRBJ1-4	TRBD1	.	TGTGCCAGCAGCTTGCAGGGGGTCAATGAAAAACTGTTTTTT	CASSLQGVNEKLFF
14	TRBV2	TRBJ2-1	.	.	TGTGCCAGCAGGGAGCGGACTGGGGATATGGAGCAGTTCTTC	CASRERTGDMEQFF
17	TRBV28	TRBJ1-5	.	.	TGTGCCAGCAGTTTTGAGTTGGTGGCTAGGAGCAATCAGCCCCAGCATTTT	CASSFELVARSNQPQHF
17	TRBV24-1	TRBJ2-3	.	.	TGTGCCACCAGTGATAACTACCGGGGGGCTAGCACAGATACGCAGTATTTT	CATSDNYRGASTDTQYF
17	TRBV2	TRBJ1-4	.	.	TGTGCCAGCACCCGCAGGCGAACTCTGGCAACTAATGAAAAACTGTTTTTT	CASTRRRTLATNEKLFF
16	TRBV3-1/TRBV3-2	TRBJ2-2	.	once	TGTGCCAGCAGCTCCGTCGGGACTGGCTACACCGGGGAGCTGTTTTTT	CASSSVGTGYTGELFF